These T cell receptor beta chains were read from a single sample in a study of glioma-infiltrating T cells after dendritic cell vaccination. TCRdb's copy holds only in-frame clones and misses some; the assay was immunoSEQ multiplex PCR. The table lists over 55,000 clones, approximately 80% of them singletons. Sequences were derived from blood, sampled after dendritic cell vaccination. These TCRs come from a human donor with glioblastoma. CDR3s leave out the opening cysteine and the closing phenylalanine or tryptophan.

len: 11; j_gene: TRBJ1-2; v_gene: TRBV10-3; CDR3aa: AITGQGSYGYT
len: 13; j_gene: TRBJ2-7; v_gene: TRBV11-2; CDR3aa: ASSLAGGSAYEQR
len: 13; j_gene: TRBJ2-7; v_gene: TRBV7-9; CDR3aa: ASSLGGLPTYEQY
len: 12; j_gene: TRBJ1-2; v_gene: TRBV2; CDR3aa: ASIENRANYGYT
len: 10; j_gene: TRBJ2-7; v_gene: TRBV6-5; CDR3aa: ASSYNLGEQY
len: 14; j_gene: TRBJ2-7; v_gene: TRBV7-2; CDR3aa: ASSLVPGEVAGGEY
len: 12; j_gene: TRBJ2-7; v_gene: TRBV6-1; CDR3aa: ASRTGTEPYEQY
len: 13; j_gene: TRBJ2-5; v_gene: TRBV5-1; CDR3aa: ASSSAGGFKETQY
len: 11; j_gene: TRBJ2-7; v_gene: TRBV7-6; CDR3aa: ASSSSGGGEQY
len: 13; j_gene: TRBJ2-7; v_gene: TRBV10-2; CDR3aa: ASSEGGETDSEQY
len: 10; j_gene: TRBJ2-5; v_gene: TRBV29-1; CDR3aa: SATGSKETQY
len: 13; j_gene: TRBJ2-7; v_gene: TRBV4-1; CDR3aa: ASSPGQGSSYEQY
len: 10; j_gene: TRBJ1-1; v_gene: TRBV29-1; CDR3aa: SVGGANTEAF
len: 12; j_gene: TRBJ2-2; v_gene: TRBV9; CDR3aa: ASSVNRDTGELF
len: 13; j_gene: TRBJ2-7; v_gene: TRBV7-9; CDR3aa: ASRGDRGSSYEQY
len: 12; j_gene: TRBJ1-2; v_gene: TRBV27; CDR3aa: ASSPLGQEYGYT
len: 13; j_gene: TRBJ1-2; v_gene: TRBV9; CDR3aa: ASSQGAGGTYGYT
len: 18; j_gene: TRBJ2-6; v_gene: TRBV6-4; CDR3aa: ASSDSRRVIRCSGANVLT
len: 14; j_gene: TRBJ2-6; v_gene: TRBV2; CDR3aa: ASSEFRSSGANVLT
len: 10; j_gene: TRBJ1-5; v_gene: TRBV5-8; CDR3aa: ASSFGRGSQH
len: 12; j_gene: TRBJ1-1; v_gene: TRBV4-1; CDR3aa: ASSQLTLDTEAF
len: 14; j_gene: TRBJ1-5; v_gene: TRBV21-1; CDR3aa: ASSPQGAEYNQPQH
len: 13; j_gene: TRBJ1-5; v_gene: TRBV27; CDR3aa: ASSPYRGYNQPQH
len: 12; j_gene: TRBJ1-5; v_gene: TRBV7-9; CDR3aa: ASSPTGGPQPQH
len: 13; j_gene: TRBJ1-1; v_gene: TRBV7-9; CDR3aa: ASSLDDRPNTEAF
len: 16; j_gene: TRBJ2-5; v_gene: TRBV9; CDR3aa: ASSVATLSGGPGETQY
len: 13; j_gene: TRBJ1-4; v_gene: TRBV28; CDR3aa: ASSPRTGGSEKLF
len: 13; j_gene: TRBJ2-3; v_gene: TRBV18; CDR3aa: ASSPPLAGTDTQY
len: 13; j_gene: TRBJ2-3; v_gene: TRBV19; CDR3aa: ASIETGLITDTQY
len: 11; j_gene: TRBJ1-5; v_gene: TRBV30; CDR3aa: AFARDTYQPQH
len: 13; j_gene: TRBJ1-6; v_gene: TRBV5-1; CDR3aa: ASSPLRQANSPLH
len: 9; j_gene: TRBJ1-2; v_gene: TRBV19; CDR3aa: ASSIQGRYT
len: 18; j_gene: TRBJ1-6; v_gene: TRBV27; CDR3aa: ASSPKVPGQGSSYNSPLH
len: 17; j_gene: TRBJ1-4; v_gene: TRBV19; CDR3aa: ASRIWTGGTEATNEKLF
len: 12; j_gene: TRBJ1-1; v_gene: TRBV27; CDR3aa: ASSAGLRSREAF
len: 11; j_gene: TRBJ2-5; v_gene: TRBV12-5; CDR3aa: ASGLVRGETQY
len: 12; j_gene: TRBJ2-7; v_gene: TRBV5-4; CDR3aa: ASSLTGKLDEQY
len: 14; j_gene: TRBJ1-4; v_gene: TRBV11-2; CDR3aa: ASSLRSRQVNEKLF
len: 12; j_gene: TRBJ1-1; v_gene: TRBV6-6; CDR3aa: ASSLGLPSAEAF
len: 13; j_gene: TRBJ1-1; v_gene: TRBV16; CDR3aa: ASSERLGANTEAF
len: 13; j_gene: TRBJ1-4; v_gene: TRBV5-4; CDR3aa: ASSVRDRGGEKLF
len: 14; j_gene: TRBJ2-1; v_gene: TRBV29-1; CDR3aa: SVGRTGTGVYNEQF
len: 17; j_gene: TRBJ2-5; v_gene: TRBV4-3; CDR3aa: ASSQGPHRTSGEGETQY